This is a list of T cell receptor beta chains from one sample in a study of T cells in Graves' hyperthyroidism and ophthalmopathy. Using its own MiXCR run on the multiplex PCR reads, TCRdb lists one record per CDR3 protein. This sample carries 550,000 to 600,000 distinct CDR3 sequences, 35% to 55% of them seen once, and the ten largest clones take 15% to 20%. The sequencing sample was made of peripheral blood or thyroid tissue (not recorded which). All receptors come from an adult woman with Graves' disease, either hyperthyroidism or ophthalmopathy (not recorded which). CDR3s include the opening cysteine and the closing phenylalanine or tryptophan. D genes are given only for firm matches. For some rows the clone size is stated as once, few or many, or as a class when expanded; others skip it.

D gene	clone size	V gene	J gene	CDR3 protein	CDR3 DNA
TRBD2	.	TRBV27	TRBJ2-7	CASSPGLAGASYEQYF	TGTGCCAGCAGTCCCGGACTAGCGGGAGCAAGTTACGAGCAGTACTTC
.	.	TRBV10-3	TRBJ2-7	CAITDKSGYEQYF	TGTGCCATAACGGACAAGTCGGGCTACGAGCAGTACTTC
.	many	TRBV20-1	TRBJ1-5	CSVIYGNSNQPQHF	TGCAGTGTGATTTACGGGAATAGCAATCAGCCCCAGCATTTT
.	many	TRBV5-6	TRBJ1-5	CASNAGGGGQPQHF	TGTGCCAGCAACGCCGGAGGGGGAGGACAGCCCCAGCATTTT
TRBD1	many	TRBV7-9	TRBJ1-1	CASSHYRGPQKRAEAFF	TGTGCCAGCAGCCATTACAGGGGACCCCAGAAGAGGGCTGAAGCTTTCTTT
TRBD2	few	TRBV2	TRBJ2-2	CASRERTSGSGELFF	TGTGCCAGCAGAGAACGGACTAGCGGGAGTGGGGAGCTGTTTTTT
TRBD2	once	TRBV9	TRBJ2-3	CASSVAPFSAGDTDTQYF	TGTGCCAGCAGCGTAGCCCCCTTTTCGGCGGGAGACACAGATACGCAGTATTTT
.	many	TRBV9	TRBJ2-7	CASSPHAGTYGDEQYF	TGTGCCAGCAGCCCTCACGCCGGGACCTACGGGGACGAGCAGTACTTC
TRBD1	many	TRBV29-1	TRBJ1-1	CSVKVFDRGGNTEAFF	TGCAGCGTTAAGGTATTTGACAGGGGCGGGAACACTGAAGCTTTCTTT
.	.	TRBV28	TRBJ2-7	CASRRTGIGYEQYF	TGTGCCAGCAGACGAACAGGAATTGGATACGAGCAGTACTTC
.	many	TRBV6-6	TRBJ1-2	CASRREDYGYTF	TGTGCCAGCAGAAGGGAGGACTATGGCTACACCTTC
.	many	TRBV2	TRBJ1-1	CASSHARSTEAFF	TGTGCCAGCAGCCATGCCAGAAGTACTGAAGCTTTCTTT
.	.	TRBV10-3	TRBJ2-1	CAISGWGRANEQFF	TGTGCCATCAGTGGCTGGGGGCGAGCTAATGAGCAGTTCTTC
TRBD1	.	TRBV11-2	TRBJ1-4	CASSLVQGENEKLFF	TGTGCCAGCAGCTTAGTCCAGGGGGAGAATGAAAAACTGTTTTTT
.	.	TRBV11-2	TRBJ1-4	CASSLGHYQEKLFF	TGTGCCAGCAGCTTGGGACATTACCAGGAAAAACTGTTTTTT
TRBD1	.	TRBV20-1	TRBJ1-2	CSALPDRDGYTF	TGCAGTGCCCTACCGGACAGGGATGGCTACACCTTC
.	.	TRBV5-1	TRBJ2-5	CASSLAGQGNGYF	TGCGCCAGCAGCTTGGCGGGGCAGGGGAACGGGTACTTC
.	.	TRBV15	TRBJ2-1	CATSGAGIDEQFF	TGTGCCACCAGCGGGGCGGGAATAGATGAGCAGTTCTTC
.	.	TRBV4-2	TRBJ1-1	CASSHLGADLNTEAFF	TGTGCCAGCAGCCACTTAGGGGCGGACCTGAACACTGAAGCTTTCTTT
.	.	TRBV20-1	TRBJ2-5	CSASLAGQETQYF	TGCAGTGCTAGTCTGGCAGGGCAAGAGACCCAGTACTTC
.	few	TRBV5-6	TRBJ2-7	CASSGQYYEQYF	TGTGCCAGCAGCGGACAGTACTACGAGCAGTACTTC
TRBD2	.	TRBV2	TRBJ2-7	CASRGTAGLASEQYF	TGTGCCAGCAGAGGCACGGCGGGACTAGCTTCCGAGCAGTACTTC
TRBD2	.	TRBV10-3	TRBJ2-3	CAIRPGLAGGDTQYF	TGTGCCATACGACCGGGACTAGCGGGAGGAGATACGCAGTATTTT
.	.	TRBV29-1	TRBJ1-1	CSVGLAGVNTEAFF	TGCAGCGTTGGGCTAGCGGGGGTAAACACTGAAGCTTTCTTT
.	.	TRBV29-1	TRBJ2-7	CSVVNPRTDAYEQYF	TGCAGCGTTGTTAACCCCAGGACCGATGCCTACGAGCAGTACTTC
TRBD2	.	TRBV29-1	TRBJ2-5	CSIGTSGLQETQYF	TGCAGTATCGGGACTAGCGGGTTACAAGAGACCCAGTACTTC
.	.	TRBV7-8	TRBJ2-5	CASSTVGNRRETQYF	TGTGCCAGCAGCACGGTGGGCAACCGAAGGGAGACCCAGTACTTC
.	.	TRBV7-2	TRBJ1-5	CASSPQVDSNQPQHF	TGTGCCAGCAGCCCACAGGTCGATAGCAATCAGCCCCAGCATTTT
TRBD1	.	TRBV10-3	TRBJ2-7	CATGTVAYEQYF	TGTGCCACCGGGACAGTGGCCTACGAGCAGTACTTC
TRBD1	many	TRBV9	TRBJ2-5	CASSVALGQAETQYF	TGTGCCAGCAGCGTAGCTCTCGGACAGGCGGAGACCCAGTACTTC
.	.	TRBV9	TRBJ2-7	CASRRARDGSYEQYF	TGTGCCAGCCGACGGGCCCGGGACGGGTCCTACGAGCAGTACTTC
.	.	TRBV11-2	TRBJ1-2	CASSLDRVPYEQYFGPGGYTF	.
.	many	TRBV7-3	TRBJ2-2	CASSPWGGELFF	TGTGCCAGCAGCCCCTGGGGCGGGGAGCTGTTTTTT
.	many	TRBV20-1	TRBJ1-4	CSAIQGGNEKLFF	TGCAGTGCTATACAGGGCGGAAATGAAAAACTGTTTTTT
TRBD1	many	TRBV7-9	TRBJ2-2	CASSLRQGYTGELFF	TGTGCCAGCAGCTTACGACAGGGATATACCGGGGAGCTGTTTTTT
.	.	TRBV7-2	TRBJ1-2	CASTTVAVYGYTF	TGTGCCAGCACCACGGTTGCGGTCTATGGCTACACCTTC
.	.	TRBV19	TRBJ1-6	CASSDIPLHF	TGTGCCAGTAGCGATATACCCCTCCACTTT
.	.	TRBV5-1	TRBJ2-7	CASSLEVGPSYEQYF	TGCGCCAGCAGCTTGGAGGTAGGACCGTCCTACGAGCAGTACTTC